This T cell receptor (beta chain) was identified in a study of cytomegalovirus exposure and HLA in healthy donors. Study-level results: Cytomegalovirus-associated TCR beta chains were listed, numbering roughly 150.

Produced via immunoSEQ multiplex PCR; TCRdb's table is partial and in-frame only. Here the sample spans approximately 150,000 clones, just over 90% being singletons. A word on this clone: Its antigen is currently unknown.

This clonotype was sampled from a man aged 18 to 35 in good health and CMV-seronegative. The material sequenced was PBMCs.

The CDR3 is CASSDPGGSVGEQYV. The CDR3, as DNA: TGTGCCAGCAGTGATCCAGGGGGATCCGTGGGCGAGCAGTACGTC. V gene TRBV6-1 combines with J gene TRBJ2-7; 7 bases are a match to TRBD1. With 3 bases clipped from V and 6 bases from J, the junction kept 11 bases outside the gene matches. CDR3 length: 15 residues. The germline CDR1 and CDR2 sequences are MNHNS and SASEGT.